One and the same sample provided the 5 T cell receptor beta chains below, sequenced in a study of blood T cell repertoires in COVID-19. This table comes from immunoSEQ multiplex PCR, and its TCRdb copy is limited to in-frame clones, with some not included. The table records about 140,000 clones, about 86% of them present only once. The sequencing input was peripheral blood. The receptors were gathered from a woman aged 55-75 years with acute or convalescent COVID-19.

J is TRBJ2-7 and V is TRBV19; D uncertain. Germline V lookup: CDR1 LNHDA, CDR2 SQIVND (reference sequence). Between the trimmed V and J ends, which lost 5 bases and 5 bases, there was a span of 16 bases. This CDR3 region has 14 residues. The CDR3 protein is CASSPLWSWHEQYF. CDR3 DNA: TGTGCCAGTAGTCCCCTGTGGTCTTGGCACGAGCAGTACTTC.

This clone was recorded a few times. CDR3 in amino acids: CASSPGQGAGSNYGYTF. The CDR3 DNA reads as TGTGCCAGCAGCCCAGGACAGGGGGCGGGAAGTAACTATGGCTACACCTTC. V and J are TRBV7-9 and TRBJ1-2; 11 nucleotides agree with TRBD1. Germline loops: CDR1 SEHNR, CDR2 FQNEAQ (reference sequence). The CDR3 is 17 amino acids. The V gene end was trimmed by 5 bases and the J gene end by 1 base; junction bases not matched to a gene: 9. Full variable domain (missing parts from reference TRBV7-9 and TRBJ1-2): DTGVSQNPRHKITKRGQNVTFRCDPISEHNRLYWYRQTLGQGPEFLTYFQNEAQLEKSRLLSDRFSAERPKGSFSTLEIQRTEQGDSAMYLCASSPGQGAGSNYGYTFGSGTRLTVV.

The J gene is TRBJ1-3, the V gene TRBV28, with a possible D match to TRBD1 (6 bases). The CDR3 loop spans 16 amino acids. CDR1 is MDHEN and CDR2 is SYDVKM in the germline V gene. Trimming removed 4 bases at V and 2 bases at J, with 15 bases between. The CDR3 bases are TGTGCCAGCAGTTCGCTCCAGGGGAACCCTGGAAACACCATATATTTT. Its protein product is CASSSLQGNPGNTIYF. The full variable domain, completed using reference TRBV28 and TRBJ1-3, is DVKVTQSSRYLVKRTGEKVFLECVQDMDHENMFWYRQDPGLGLRLIYFSYDVKMKEKGDIPEGYSVSREKKERFSLILESASTNQTSMYLCASSSLQGNPGNTIYFGEGSWLTVV.

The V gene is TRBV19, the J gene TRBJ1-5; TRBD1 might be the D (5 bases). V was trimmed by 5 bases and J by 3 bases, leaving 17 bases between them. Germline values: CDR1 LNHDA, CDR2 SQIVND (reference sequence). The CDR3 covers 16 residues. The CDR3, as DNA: TGTGCCAGTAGTGCTCGCCGAAAGACAGACAATCAGCCCCAGCATTTT. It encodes CASSARRKTDNQPQHF.

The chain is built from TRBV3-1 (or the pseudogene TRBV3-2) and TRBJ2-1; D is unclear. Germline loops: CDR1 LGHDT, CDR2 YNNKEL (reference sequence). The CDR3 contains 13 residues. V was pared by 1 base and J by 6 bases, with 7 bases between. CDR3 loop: CASSQVRSNEQFF. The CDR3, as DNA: TGTGCCAGCAGCCAAGTCCGCAGCAATGAGCAGTTCTTC.